One sample yielded the 7 T cell receptor beta chains listed below, sequenced in a study of siplizumab effects on memory and regulatory T cells. Clones were sequenced by immunoSEQ multiplex PCR, and TCRdb holds only the in-frame ones, with some missing. The data contain about 82,000 clones, roughly 86% of them seen just once; the ten biggest clones take up over 1.5%. Sequenced sample: Tregs sorted from blood. The receptors stem from a human donor in good health.

The chain employs TRBV29-1 and TRBJ2-3; 10 positions agree with TRBD1. The CDR3 is 16 amino acids. The V and J ends lost 8 bases and 6 bases, in that order; junction bases with no gene match: 17. Germline CDR1 and CDR2: SQVTM and ANQGSEA. The CDR3 loop is CSIKTGRDRGFDTQYF. For the CDR3, the DNA is TGCAGCATTAAAACCGGCCGGGACAGGGGATTCGATACGCAGTATTTT.

The sample holds a few counts of this clone. This chain links TRBV7-9 with TRBJ1-1; D unclear. Germline CDR1 and CDR2: SEHNR and FQNEAQ (reference sequence). The CDR3 extends over 12 amino acids. V dropped 3 bases and J dropped 5 bases, with 7 bases sitting between them. In DNA, the CDR3 is TGTGCCAGCAGCTTCGTCTCGACTGAAGCTTTCTTT. Its translation: CASSFVSTEAFF.

V is TRBV5-8 and J is TRBJ1-1, with D hard to call. Germline V gene lookup returns CDR1 SGHTS and CDR2 YDEGEE. The ends were cut back, 0 bases at V and 11 bases at J, with 14 bases in the middle. CDR3 length: 13 residues. This CDR3 is CASSLAGLGRAFF. CDR3 sequence (DNA): TGTGCCAGCAGCTTGGCGGGGTTAGGGCGGGCTTTCTTT.

V is TRBV6-6 and J is TRBJ1-3; possibly TRBD1 for D (6 bases). V was cut by 8 bases and J by 0 bases, with 14 bases left in between. The germline gives CDR1 MNHNY, CDR2 SVGAGI (reference sequence). The CDR3 runs 15 residues. The CDR3 region is CASGSQGISGNTIYF. The CDR3 DNA follows: TGTGCCAGCGGAAGTCAGGGGATCTCTGGAAACACCATATATTTT.

This clone rates as medium-sized. V is TRBV11-2 and J is TRBJ1-1; D gene uncertain. Between the trimmed V and J ends, which lost 1 base and 0 bases, there was a span of 3 bases. There are 13 residues in the CDR3. Germline values: CDR1 SGHAT, CDR2 FQNNGV. This chain's CDR3 is CASSLAVNTEAFF. The CDR3 DNA follows: TGTGCCAGCAGCTTAGCGGTGAACACTGAAGCTTTCTTT.

V and J are TRBV11-3 and TRBJ2-3; D is undetermined. Germline values: CDR1 SGHNT, CDR2 YENEEA. The V gene lost 0 bases and the J gene lost 3 bases, with 1 base spanning the gap. The CDR3 is made up of 12 amino acids. CDR3 in DNA: TGTGCCAGCAGCTTAGATACAGATACGCAGTATTTT. It specifies CASSLDTDTQYF. Together with reference TRBV11-3 and TRBJ2-3, the CDR3 gives the full variable domain: EAGVVQSPRYKIIEKKQPVAFWCNPISGHNTLYWYLQNLGQGPELLIRYENEEAVDDSQLPKDRFSAERLKGVDSTLKIQPAELGDSAVYLCASSLDTDTQYFGPGTRLTVL.

Here the CDR3 reads CSAHRDTKGTDTQYF. The CDR3 nucleotides read TGCAGCGCCCACCGGGACACAAAGGGCACAGATACGCAGTATTTT. The chain has TRBV29-1 and TRBJ2-3; D perhaps matches TRBD1 (6 bases). Germline CDR1 and CDR2: SQVTM and ANQGSEA. V was trimmed by 7 bases and J by 1 base, leaving 18 bases between them. The CDR3 totals 15 residues.